Below are 13 T cell receptor beta chains sequenced from a single sample in a study of response to subunit inactivated influenza vaccine. MiXCR was run by TCRdb on the RT-PCR reads, yielding one entry per CDR3 protein. The profile shows approximately 530,000 distinct CDR3 sequences, over 10% of them singletons. The source material was PBMCs from blood, sampled about 40 days after vaccination. The source is a man aged 50-60 years who received an inactivated influenza vaccine.

The rearrangement links TRBV5-1 to TRBJ2-7, with a possible D match to TRBD1 (6 bases). This CDR3 spans 14 amino acids. CDR1 and CDR2 from the germline V gene are SGHRS and YFSETQ. Trimming removed 0 bases from V and 6 bases from J, with 13 bases in between. The CDR3 sequence is CASSLGSQGSEQYF. The CDR3 coding sequence is TGCGCCAGCAGCTTGGGATCTCAGGGGTCCGAGCAGTACTTC.

This chain joins TRBV20-1 and TRBJ2-7; D is unclear. The CDR3 is 13 residues long. The V end lost 5 bases, the J end lost 1 base, and 12 bases lay between the germline ends. Germline V gene sequence: CDR1 DFQATT, CDR2 SNEGSKA (reference sequence). The CDR3 nucleotides are TGCAGTGCTTCTCCGGACCATTCCTACGAGCAGTACTTC. Its translation is CSASPDHSYEQYF.

This clonotype was detected many times. The CDR3 spells CASSQASGETQYF. The CDR3 coding sequence is TGCGCCAGCAGCCAAGCTTCAGGGGAGACCCAGTACTTC. This chain joins TRBV4-3 and TRBJ2-5; D may be TRBD1 (5 bases). Trimming left V 1 base short and J 5 bases short, with 8 bases between. Germline CDR1 LGHNA, CDR2 YSLEER. The CDR3 consists of 13 residues.

CDR3: CASRNSYLGIEKLFF. Here the CDR3 DNA reads TGTGCCAGCAGAAATTCTTATTTAGGAATCGAAAAACTGTTTTTT. The chain is built from TRBV6-1 and TRBJ1-4; D ambiguous. V lost 6 bases, J lost 8 bases, and 19 bases lay in between. This CDR3 is built from 15 residues. Germline values: CDR1 MNHNS, CDR2 SASEGT.

The chain links TRBV5-1 to TRBJ2-7, with 8 bases aligning to TRBD1. Germline CDR1 is SGHRS and CDR2 is YFSETQ. The V segment lost 2 bases and the J segment 3 bases; nucleotides outside the gene matches: 4. The CDR3 sequence is 14 residues long. CDR3: CASSLDGQGYEQYF. CDR3 DNA sequence: TGCGCCAGCAGCTTAGACGGACAGGGCTACGAGCAGTACTTC.

This clonotype has just a few counts. Here the CDR3 reads CASSGDLTNTGELFF. In DNA form, the CDR3 reads TGTGCCAGCTCTGGGGATTTAACGAACACCGGGGAGCTGTTTTTT. The rearrangement joins TRBV18 to TRBJ2-2; D ambiguous. The V end was cut by 6 bases, the J end by 0 bases, with 11 bases between. Germline V lookup: CDR1 KGHSH, CDR2 LQKENI. The CDR3 is 15 residues long. The variable domain in full, completed from reference TRBV18 and TRBJ2-2, reads NAGVMQNPRHLVRRRGQEARLRCSPMKGHSHVYWYRQLPEEGLKFMVYLQKENIIDESGMPKERFSAEFPKEGPSILRIQQVVRGDSAAYFCASSGDLTNTGELFFGEGSRLTVL.

This clonotype was recorded a few times. This chain uses TRBV9 with TRBJ2-1, with 12 bases aligning to TRBD2. With 3 bases clipped from V and 9 bases from J, the junction kept 10 bases outside the gene matches. The CDR3 is made up of 16 amino acids. Germline CDR1 SGDLS, CDR2 YYNGEE. The DNA for the CDR3 is TGTGCCAGCAGCGAGACCTCCGGACTAGCGGGAAGTGAGCAGTTCTTC. Its translation: CASSETSGLAGSEQFF.

This sequence joins TRBV5-1 and TRBJ2-5, with TRBD1 identical over 7 bases. Germline V gene sequence: CDR1 SGHRS, CDR2 YFSETQ. Trimming at V came to 5 bases and at J to 0 bases, leaving 19 bases not matched to a gene. The CDR3 is made up of 19 amino acids. As DNA, the CDR3 is TGCGCCAGCAGGCGGTTAATCGGGACAGCAACGAAGTACCAAGAGACCCAGTACTTC. It is translated as CASRRLIGTATKYQETQYF. Based on the CDR3 plus reference TRBV5-1 and TRBJ2-5, the full variable domain is KAGVTQTPRYLIKTRGQQVTLSCSPISGHRSVSWYQQTPGQGLQFLFEYFSETQRNKGNFPGRFSGRQFSNSRSEMNVSTLELGDSALYLCASRRLIGTATKYQETQYFGPGTRLLVL.

This chain connects TRBV4-1 to TRBJ2-7; 11 nucleotides agree with TRBD2. The CDR3 runs to 15 residues. V lost 1 base to trimming and J lost 4 bases; unmatched junction nucleotides: 3. Germline V gene sequence: CDR1 MGHRA, CDR2 YSYEKL. This CDR3 reads CASSQVTSGGYEQYF. In DNA, the CDR3 is TGCGCCAGCAGCCAAGTTACTAGCGGGGGTTACGAGCAGTACTTC.

The chain links TRBV7-9 to TRBJ1-2; D gene unclear. Per germline, CDR1 SEHNR and CDR2 FQNEAQ (reference sequence). V shed 1 base and J shed 4 bases, with 7 bases lying between them. This CDR3 is 13 amino acids long. The CDR3 bases are TGTGCCAGCAGCTTAGACGTTCTCTATGGCTACACCTTC. This gives the protein CASSLDVLYGYTF. The full variable domain, its missing parts supplied by reference TRBV7-9 and TRBJ1-2, is DTGVSQNPRHKITKRGQNVTFRCDPISEHNRLYWYRQTLGQGPEFLTYFQNEAQLEKSRLLSDRFSAERPKGSFSTLEIQRTEQGDSAMYLCASSLDVLYGYTFGSGTRLTVV.

This clonotype was detected a few times. V gene TRBV5-1 combines with J gene TRBJ2-7; D unclear. This CDR3 comprises 13 residues. The V end lost 4 bases, the J end lost 2 bases, and 10 bases lay between the germline ends. Looked up from germline, CDR1 is SGHRS and CDR2 is YFSETQ. The CDR3, as DNA: TGCGCCAGCAGCCCCCACTCTACCTACGAGCAGTACTTC. Its translation: CASSPHSTYEQYF.

This clonotype was seen more than once but under ten times. The J gene is TRBJ2-1, the V gene TRBV27; D unresolved. Germline V gene lookup returns CDR1 MNHEY and CDR2 SMNVEV (reference sequence). Trimming stripped 1 base from V and 7 bases from J, with 11 bases between. CDR3 length equals 14 residues. The CDR3 sequence is CASSLFVAANEQFF. CDR3 nucleotide sequence: TGTGCCAGCAGTTTATTTGTGGCGGCAAATGAGCAGTTCTTC.

There are a few counts of this clonotype. The chain combines TRBV5-1 with TRBJ1-2, with 9 nucleotides matching TRBD1. CDR1 is SGHRS, CDR2 YFSETQ, per germline. This CDR3 contains 15 residues. V was clipped by 4 bases and J by 7 bases; unmatched bases: 11. The CDR3 region has the DNA TGCGCCAGCAGCCTGGTAACAGGGGGCGAGGCTGGCTACACCTTC. Its translation is CASSLVTGGEAGYTF.